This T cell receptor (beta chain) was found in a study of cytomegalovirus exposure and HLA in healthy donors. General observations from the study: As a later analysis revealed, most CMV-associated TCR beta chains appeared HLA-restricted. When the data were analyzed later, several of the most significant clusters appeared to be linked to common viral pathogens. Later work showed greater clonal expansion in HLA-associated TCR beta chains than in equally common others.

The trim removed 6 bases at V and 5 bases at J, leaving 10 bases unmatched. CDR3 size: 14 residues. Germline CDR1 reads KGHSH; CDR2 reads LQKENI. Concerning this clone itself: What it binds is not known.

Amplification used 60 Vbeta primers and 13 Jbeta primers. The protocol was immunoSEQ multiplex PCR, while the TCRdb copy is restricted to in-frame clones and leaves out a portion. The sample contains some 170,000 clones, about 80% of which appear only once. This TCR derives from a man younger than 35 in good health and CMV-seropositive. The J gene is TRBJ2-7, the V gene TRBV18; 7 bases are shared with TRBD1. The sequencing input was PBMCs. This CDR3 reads CASSPIDRANEQYF. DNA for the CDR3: TGTGCCAGCTCCCCGATAGACAGGGCCAACGAGCAGTACTTC.